This is a list of T cell receptor beta chains from one sample in a study of blood T cell repertoires in COVID-19. The assay was immunoSEQ multiplex PCR, and TCRdb's table has in-frame clones only and misses some. The sample consists of hundreds of thousands of clones, around 87% of them appearing once. Sequenced material: peripheral blood. The receptor set was obtained from a woman in her forties or fifties with active or convalescent COVID-19. The CDR3 runs from the conserved cysteine through the conserved F or W. A D gene is named only where the DNA matches it firmly. Size values are once, few and many counts, or a class for expanded clones, and some rows have none.

TRBJ2-1 | TRBD2 | once | TRBV11-2 | TGTGCCAGCAGCTCCAGCGGGAGAGGACCAGAGCAGTTCTTC | CASSSSGRGPEQFF
TRBJ2-7 | TRBD2 | NA | TRBV28 | TGTGCCAGCAGCTCCCCACCCCCCGGGACTAGCGGACCCTACGAGCAGTACTTC | CASSSPPPGTSGPYEQYF
TRBJ2-2 | TRBD2 | NA | TRBV5-1 | TGCGCCAGCAGCTTAGGAGCGGGAGACACCGGGGAGCTGTTTTTT | CASSLGAGDTGELFF
TRBJ2-1 | NA | NA | TRBV9 | TGTGCCAGCAGCACTACAGGAAGCTCCTACAATGAGCAGTTCTTC | CASSTTGSSYNEQFF
TRBJ1-5 | NA | NA | TRBV12-5 | TGTGCTAGTGAGGCGCAGGGTGGGAATCAGCCCCAGCATTTT | CASEAQGGNQPQHF
TRBJ2-1 | TRBD2 | NA | TRBV12-5 | TGTGCTAGTACACACGGAGGACTAGCGGGGGGGCCCTACAATGAGCAGTTCTTC | CASTHGGLAGGPYNEQFF
TRBJ2-3 | NA | NA | TRBV6-6 | TGTGCCAGCAGGATGACAGCTAGCACAGATACGCAGTATTTT | CASRMTASTDTQYF
TRBJ2-7 | NA | NA | TRBV10-3 | TGTGCCATCAGTGAGCAGGGGAAAGGATACTACGAGCAGTACTTC | CAISEQGKGYYEQYF
TRBJ2-3 | TRBD1 | NA | TRBV5-6 | TGTGCCAGCAGCTCCGGGACAGGTTGGGCAGATACGCAGTATTTT | CASSSGTGWADTQYF
TRBJ1-1 | NA | NA | TRBV27 | TGTGCCAGCAGTTTCCTCCAGAGGGATACTGAAGCTTTCTTT | CASSFLQRDTEAFF
TRBJ2-3 | TRBD2 | NA | TRBV4-1 | TGCGCCAGCAGCCCAAGCGGGGGGTTTACAGATACGCAGTATTTT | CASSPSGGFTDTQYF
TRBJ2-2 | TRBD1 | NA | TRBV18 | TGTGCCAGCTCAAGACAGGGGTACACCGGGGAGCTGTTTTTT | CASSRQGYTGELFF
TRBJ1-1 | NA | NA | TRBV30 | TGTGCCTGGAGTCAGGATATGGACACTGAAGCTTTCTTT | CAWSQDMDTEAFF
TRBJ2-7 | NA | NA | TRBV19 | TGTGCCAGTAGCACCAGCTCCTACGAGCAGTACTTC | CASSTSSYEQYF
TRBJ1-1 | TRBD1 | NA | TRBV5-4 | TGTGCCAGCAGCTTCACCCCTCGGACAGGGGGGAACACTGAAGCTTTCTTT | CASSFTPRTGGNTEAFF
TRBJ2-1 | TRBD2 | NA | TRBV4-2 | TGTGCCAGCAGCCAAGTGTCACTAGCGGGGGGACTGAATGAGCAGTTCTTC | CASSQVSLAGGLNEQFF
TRBJ2-2 | NA | NA | TRBV25-1 | TGTGCCAGCAAAGGTCAGGGGACCGGGGAGCTGTTTTTT | CASKGQGTGELFF
TRBJ1-1 | NA | NA | TRBV19 | TGTGCCAGTAGTCCAGGGGATGAAGCTTTCTTT | CASSPGDEAFF
TRBJ1-1 | NA | NA | TRBV4-3 | TGCGCCAGCAGCCAATTCCATGTACAGGTTTCGGGTGCTGAAGCTTTCTTT | CASSQFHVQVSGAEAFF
TRBJ2-5 | NA | NA | TRBV7-9 | TGTGCCAGCACCCTAACAGGTCGAAACCGGAGCCAAGAGACCCAGTACTTC | CASTLTGRNRSQETQYF
TRBJ2-3 | TRBD2 | NA | TRBV7-8 | TGTGCCAGCAGCCTAACTCTGCGGGGGAGCCCGGATACGCAGTATTTT | CASSLTLRGSPDTQYF
TRBJ1-5 | NA | few | TRBV27 | TGTGCCAGCAGCTATAATAGCAATCAGCCCCAGCATTTT | CASSYNSNQPQHF
TRBJ1-6 | NA | once | TRBV5-4 | TGTGCCAGCGGGGGCCTCTACGGATCACCCCTCCACTTT | CASGGLYGSPLHF
TRBJ1-2 | NA | NA | TRBV5-1 | TGCGCCAGCAGCTTGGGACAGCAGTATGGCTACACCTTC | CASSLGQQYGYTF
TRBJ1-2 | TRBD1 | NA | TRBV19 | TGTGCCAGTACCCCTCGAACAGGGGGCGACAACTATGGCTACACCTTC | CASTPRTGGDNYGYTF
TRBJ2-1 | TRBD2 | once | TRBV27 | TGTGCCAGTCGGGGACTAGCGGGAAGCCCAGACGAGCAGTTCTTC | CASRGLAGSPDEQFF
TRBJ2-3 | TRBD1 | NA | TRBV5-1 | TGCGCCAGCAGCTTGAGACAGGGTGGGACAGATACGCAGTATTTT | CASSLRQGGTDTQYF
TRBJ1-1 | TRBD1 | NA | TRBV30 | TGTGCCTGGAGTGTGCAGGGGGCGAAGGCTTTCTTT | CAWSVQGAKAFF
TRBJ2-2 | TRBD1 | once | TRBV29-1 | TGCAGCGTTGGAGGGACAGCGAACACCGGGGAGCTGTTTTTT | CSVGGTANTGELFF
TRBJ2-7 | NA | NA | TRBV5-4 | TGTGCCAGCAGCGTCGACTCCCGACAGGCCTTGGAGCAGTACTTC | CASSVDSRQALEQYF
TRBJ2-3 | NA | NA | TRBV28 | TGTGCCAGCAGTCCTCCGGGAGATACGCAGTATTTT | CASSPPGDTQYF
TRBJ2-2 | NA | NA | TRBV10-3 | TGTGCCGCAGGACAGACGAACACCGGGGAGCTGTTTTTT | CAAGQTNTGELFF
TRBJ2-7 | NA | NA | TRBV30 | TGTGCCTGGGCCGGGACTTTTAACGAGCAGTACTTC | CAWAGTFNEQYF
TRBJ1-5 | NA | NA | TRBV6-5 | TGTGCCAGCAGTCCAGATACAAATCAGCCCCAGCATTTT | CASSPDTNQPQHF
TRBJ1-1 | NA | NA | TRBV7-3 | TGTGCCAGCAGTTTAACGCGGGGCGGCGGAGCTTTCTTT | CASSLTRGGGAFF
TRBJ2-7 | NA | NA | TRBV21-1 | TGTGCCACGATTCCCAGAATTAGCGGGGGCTTCTCCTACGAGCAGTACTTC | CATIPRISGGFSYEQYF
TRBJ1-2 | TRBD1 | NA | TRBV19 | TGTGCCAGTAGAAAAACCGGGACAGGGTCATATGGCTACACCTTC | CASRKTGTGSYGYTF
TRBJ1-1 | NA | NA | TRBV18 | TGTGCCAGCTCACCCGGGGAGGATCGAGCTTTCTTT | CASSPGEDRAFF
TRBJ1-5 | TRBD1 | NA | TRBV11-2 | TGTGCCAGCAGCTCCCACGGACAGGGGGATCAGCCCCAGCATTTT | CASSSHGQGDQPQHF
TRBJ1-6 | NA | NA | TRBV10-3 | TGTGCCATCAGTGCCCAAAATCAGGGTTCGAGTTCACCCCTCCACTTT | CAISAQNQGSSSPLHF
TRBJ2-5 | TRBD2 | once | TRBV7-2 | TGTGCCAGCAGCTCCCGACTAGCGGGAGCGGTGGAGACCCAGTACTTC | CASSSRLAGAVETQYF
TRBJ2-1 | TRBD2 | once | TRBV29-1 | TGCAGCGTCCGAGCGGGGGGGCCTAATGAGCAGTTCTTC | CSVRAGGPNEQFF
TRBJ1-2 | TRBD1 | NA | TRBV19 | TGTGCCAGTAGTATAGGAGGGACAGTCGGCTACACCTTC | CASSIGGTVGYTF
TRBJ2-7 | NA | NA | TRBV27 | TGTGCCAGCAGTTTACGGGGTGGTGGAGGCTACGAGCAGTACTTC | CASSLRGGGGYEQYF
TRBJ1-1 | NA | NA | TRBV18 | TGTGCCAGCTCGCTACTTCATAGCATGAACACTGAAGCTTTCTTT | CASSLLHSMNTEAFF
TRBJ1-3 | NA | NA | TRBV7-9 | TGTGCCAGCAGCCATAAGGGGGACGGACGGTCGAGCACCATATATTTT | CASSHKGDGRSSTIYF
TRBJ1-1 | NA | few | TRBV4-1 | TGCGCCAGTACCACAGGTATGAACACTGAAGCTTTCTTT | CASTTGMNTEAFF
TRBJ1-2 | NA | NA | TRBV7-9 | TGTGCCAGCAGCTTAGACCAGAACAGCGGTCCCCGCTCCTTC | CASSLDQNSGPRSF
TRBJ1-1 | NA | NA | TRBV20-1 | TGCAGTGCTAGTCGGTCGGGAGTTGGTGGAGCTGAAGCTTTCTTT | CSASRSGVGGAEAFF
TRBJ2-5 | NA | NA | TRBV11-3 | TGTGCCAGCAGCTCAACAGGTACTCAAGAGACCCAGTACTTC | CASSSTGTQETQYF
TRBJ1-3 | NA | NA | TRBV9 | TGTGCCAGCAGCGTAGGCTCCAACGTGCGGGGTGGAAACACCATATATTTT | CASSVGSNVRGGNTIYF
TRBJ1-1 | NA | NA | TRBV7-9 | TGTGCCAGCAGCACGAGAAGTGGCCAGGGGCTGAGGGCTGAAGCTTTCTTT | CASSTRSGQGLRAEAFF
TRBJ2-5 | TRBD1 | once | TRBV13 | TGTGCCAGCAGCGCCGGAACAGGGGGCTCCTGGGGGGAGACCCAGTACTTC | CASSAGTGGSWGETQYF
TRBJ1-5 | TRBD1 | few | TRBV6-5 | TGTGCCAGCAGTCAGGGGGCTGGGCAGCCCCAGCATTTT | CASSQGAGQPQHF
TRBJ1-5 | TRBD1 | NA | TRBV7-2 | TGTGCCAGCAGCTTGACAGGGATGGGCAATCAGCCCCAGCATTTT | CASSLTGMGNQPQHF
TRBJ1-1 | TRBD1 | NA | TRBV19 | TGTGCCAGTACCACCCAGGACAGGGATTGGGACACTGAAGCTTTCTTT | CASTTQDRDWDTEAFF
TRBJ1-2 | TRBD1 | NA | TRBV29-1 | TGCAGCGTTGTACAGGGGACCGGGGAGGGCTACACCTTC | CSVVQGTGEGYTF
TRBJ2-7 | TRBD1 | NA | TRBV28 | TGTGCCAGCAGGAAAGCAGGGGGCAGGTACGAGCAGTACTTC | CASRKAGGRYEQYF
TRBJ2-5 | NA | NA | TRBV18 | TGTGCCAGCTCACCACGGGCAGCTGAGGGGGGGCAGTACTTC | CASSPRAAEGGQYF